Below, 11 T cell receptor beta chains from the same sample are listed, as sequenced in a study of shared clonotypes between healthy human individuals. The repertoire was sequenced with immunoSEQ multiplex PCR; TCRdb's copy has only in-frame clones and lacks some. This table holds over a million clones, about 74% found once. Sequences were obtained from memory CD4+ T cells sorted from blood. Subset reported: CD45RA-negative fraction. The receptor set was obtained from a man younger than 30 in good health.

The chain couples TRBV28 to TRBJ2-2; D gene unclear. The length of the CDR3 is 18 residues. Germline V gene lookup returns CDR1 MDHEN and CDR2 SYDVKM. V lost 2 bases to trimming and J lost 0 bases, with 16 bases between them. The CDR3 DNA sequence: TGTGCCAGCAGTTTAGGTAGCTTTGTGAGATCGAACACCGGGGAGCTGTTTTTT. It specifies CASSLGSFVRSNTGELFF.

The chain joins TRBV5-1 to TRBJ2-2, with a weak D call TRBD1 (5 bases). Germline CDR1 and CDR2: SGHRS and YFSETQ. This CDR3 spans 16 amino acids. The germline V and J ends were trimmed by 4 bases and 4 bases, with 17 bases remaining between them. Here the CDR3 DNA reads TGCGCCAGCAGCGAGCAGGGCGGAGCAGGCACCGGGGAGCTGTTTTTT. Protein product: CASSEQGGAGTGELFF.

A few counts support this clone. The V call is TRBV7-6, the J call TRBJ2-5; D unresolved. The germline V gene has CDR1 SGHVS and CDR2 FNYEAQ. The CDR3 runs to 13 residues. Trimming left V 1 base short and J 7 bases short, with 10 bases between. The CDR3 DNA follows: TGTGCCAGCAGCTTAGAAAAGGACGGGACCCAGTACTTC. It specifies CASSLEKDGTQYF. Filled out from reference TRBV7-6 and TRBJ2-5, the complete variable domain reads GAGVSQSPRYKVTKRGQDVALRCDPISGHVSLYWYRQALGQGPEFLTYFNYEAQQDKSGLPNDRFSAERPEGSISTLTIQRTEQRDSAMYRCASSLEKDGTQYFGPGTRLLVL.

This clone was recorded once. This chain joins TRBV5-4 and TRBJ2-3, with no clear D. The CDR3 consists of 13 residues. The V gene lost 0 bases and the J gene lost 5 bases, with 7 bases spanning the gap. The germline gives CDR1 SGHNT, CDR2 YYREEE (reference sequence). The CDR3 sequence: CASSLVSEDTQYF. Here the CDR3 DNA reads TGTGCCAGCAGCTTGGTTTCAGAAGATACGCAGTATTTT.

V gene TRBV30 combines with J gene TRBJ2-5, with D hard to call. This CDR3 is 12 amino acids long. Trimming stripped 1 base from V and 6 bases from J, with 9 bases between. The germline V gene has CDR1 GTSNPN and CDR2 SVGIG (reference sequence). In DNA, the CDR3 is TGTGCCTGGAGTGCCTTATCAAAGACCCAGTACTTC. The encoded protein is CAWSALSKTQYF.

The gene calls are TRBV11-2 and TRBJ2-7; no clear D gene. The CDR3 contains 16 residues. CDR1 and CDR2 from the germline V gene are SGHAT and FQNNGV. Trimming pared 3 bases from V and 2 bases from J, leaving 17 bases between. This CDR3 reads CASSFLRHPLPYEQYF. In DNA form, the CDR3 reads TGTGCCAGCAGCTTTCTTCGCCATCCTCTACCCTACGAGCAGTACTTC.

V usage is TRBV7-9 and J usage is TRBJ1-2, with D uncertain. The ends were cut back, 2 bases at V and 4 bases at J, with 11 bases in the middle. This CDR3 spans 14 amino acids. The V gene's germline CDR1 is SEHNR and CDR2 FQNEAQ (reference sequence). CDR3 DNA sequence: TGTGCCAGCAGCTTAACGGGAATAATCTATGGCTACACCTTC. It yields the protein CASSLTGIIYGYTF.

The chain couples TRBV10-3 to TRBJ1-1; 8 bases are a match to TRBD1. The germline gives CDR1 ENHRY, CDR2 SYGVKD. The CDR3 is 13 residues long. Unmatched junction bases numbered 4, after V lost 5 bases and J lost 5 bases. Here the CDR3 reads CAISRQGKTEAFF. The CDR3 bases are TGTGCCATCAGTCGACAGGGGAAAACTGAAGCTTTCTTT.

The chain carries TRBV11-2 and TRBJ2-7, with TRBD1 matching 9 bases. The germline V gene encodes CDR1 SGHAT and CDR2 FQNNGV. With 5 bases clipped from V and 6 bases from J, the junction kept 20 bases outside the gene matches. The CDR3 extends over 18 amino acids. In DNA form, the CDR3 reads TGTGCCAGCAGCCCGATCGGCCAGCGGACAGGGGCTTCGGTCGAGCAGTACTTC. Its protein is CASSPIGQRTGASVEQYF.

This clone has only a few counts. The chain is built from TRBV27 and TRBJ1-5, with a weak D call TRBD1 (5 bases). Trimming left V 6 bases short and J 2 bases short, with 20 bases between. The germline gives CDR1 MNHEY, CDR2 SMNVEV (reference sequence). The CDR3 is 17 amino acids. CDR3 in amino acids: CASSFPFRGLRNQPQHF. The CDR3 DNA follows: TGTGCCAGCAGCTTCCCCTTTCGGGGACTACGCAATCAGCCCCAGCATTTT.

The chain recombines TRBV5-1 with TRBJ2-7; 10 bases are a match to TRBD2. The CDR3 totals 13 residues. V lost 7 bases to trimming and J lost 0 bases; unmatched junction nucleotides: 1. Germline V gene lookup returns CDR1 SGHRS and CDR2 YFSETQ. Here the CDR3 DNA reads TGCGCCAGCGCTAGCGGGAGCTCCTACGAGCAGTACTTC. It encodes CASASGSSYEQYF.